This T cell receptor beta chain was sequenced for a study of blood T cell repertoires in COVID-19 (dated by TCRdb to 2020 to 2022). Turning to the overall study: The collaborator samples originated in the United States, Italy and Spain and spanned the acute and convalescent phases of COVID-19. The prospective study material was composed of cDNA or gDNA derived from T cells, B-cell-depleted T cells, or PBMCs. The repertoires were released in a freely available public database meant as a resource for research on the immune response to SARS-CoV-2. Where available, HLA class I and class II types were obtained from metadata supplied by the sample provider rather than from assay-based typing. Nearly every sample came with metadata listing a de-identified subject ID, COVID-19 status, age in years and sex. The samples were drawn from two sources: the first 160 participants of the ongoing ImmuneRACE study, and over 950 subjects contributed by 6 global collaborators. Deeply sampled blood TCRbeta repertoires from subjects exposed to, actively infected with, or recovered from COVID-19 were included in the dataset. Summary of the overall study and its limitations: Clinical and demographic metadata were provided uncurated, with the amount varying by source and participant.

One collaborating source in Seattle enrolled patients during active infection and followed them longitudinally through the course of disease. Each collaborating institution followed its own protocols to collect whole blood in K2EDTA tubes. Collaborator samples were shipped for TCRbeta analysis as frozen whole blood, isolated PBMCs, or DNA extracted from either sample type. The immunoSEQ Assay, a bias-controlled multiplex PCR, was used to amplify TCRbeta CDR3 regions from genomic DNA. On the study's bioinformatics: Within the assay, amplification of reference gene primers was used to estimate how many nucleated cells each sample contained. To quantify the absolute abundance of each unique TCRbeta CDR3 rearrangement, sequence reads were collapsed and filtered. For each sample, productive Simpson clonality was calculated by taking the square root of Simpson's diversity index across productive rearrangements. This immuneACCESS table, as held by TCRdb, lists in-frame sequences with V and J called but not all clones. Of the missing ones, under half trace to an unresolved V gene in checked studies; the others have no known cause. That table furnishes V, J and clone size, whereas the DNA furnished D and trimming. Present in this sample are approximately 270,000 clones, 88% of which were seen just once. Jointly, the top ten make up under 8% of the sample.

About this clone itself: The antigen this receptor binds is unknown. No clone much larger than this one lies a single base away; base qualities are absent.

The sample was peripheral blood. The TCR originated in a woman between 25 and 40 years old with COVID-19, enrolled during active disease.

The bases read TGTGCCATCAGTGAGGGACAGGACAATGAAAAACTGTTTTTT. This translates into CAISEGQDNEKLFF. The sequence links TRBV10-3 to TRBJ1-4, with 7 bases aligning to TRBD1. Here V drops 2 bases and J drops 5 bases, and the junction holds 2 bases not matched to any gene. Taken from the germline V gene, the CDR1 and CDR2 loops are ENHRY and SYGVKD. From cysteine to phenylalanine, the CDR3 is 14 amino acids long. Left in the record is the CDR3 DNA by itself, 42 bases read in frame from the first base.